Each of the 11 T cell receptor beta chains below was sequenced from the same sample in a study of blood T cell repertoires in COVID-19. Clones were read by immunoSEQ multiplex PCR, and TCRdb kept only the in-frame ones, dropping some. The sample holds 55,000 to 60,000 clones; about 85% are singletons and the top ten take approximately 5%. Sequencing was carried out using peripheral blood. These receptor sequences come from a man aged 35-49 years with active COVID-19.

V gene TRBV10-3 combines with J gene TRBJ2-2; TRBD2 matches 7 bases. J gave up 1 base and V 1 base, and 6 bases lay outside the gene matches. The germline CDR1 and CDR2 sequences are ENHRY and SYGVKD. The CDR3 is 17 amino acids. The CDR3: CAISEWTGGRNTGELFF. In DNA, the CDR3 is TGTGCCATCAGTGAGTGGACGGGAGGACGGAACACCGGGGAGCTGTTTTTT.

The chain links TRBV10-2 to TRBJ2-3, with 8 nucleotides matching TRBD2. The V and J ends lost 2 bases and 4 bases, in that order; junction bases with no gene match: 17. The germline gives CDR1 WSHSY, CDR2 SAAADI. The CDR3 has 19 amino acids. In DNA form, the CDR3 reads TGCGCCAGCAGTGAGCTCGCTAGCGGGTACGGACCAAAACCAGATACGCAGTATTTT. Encoded protein: CASSELASGYGPKPDTQYF.

The chain recombines TRBV2 with TRBJ2-6; TRBD1 is a possible D gene (6 bases). V was trimmed by 7 bases and J by 1 base, leaving 8 bases between them. The CDR3 is 14 residues long. Germline CDR1 is SNHLY and CDR2 is FYNNEI. The CDR3 DNA reads TGTGCCAGCAAGGGGGATTCTGGGGCCAACGTCCTGACTTTC. It specifies CASKGDSGANVLTF.

The chain's CDR3 is CSVWAANYGYTF. CDR3 nucleotides: TGCAGCGTTTGGGCAGCTAACTATGGCTACACCTTC. V and J are TRBV29-1 and TRBJ1-2; no definite D call. CDR3 length: 12 amino acids. Germline V lookup: CDR1 SQVTM, CDR2 ANQGSEA. V was clipped by 5 bases and J by 0 bases, with 7 bases between them.

The chain couples TRBV20-1 to TRBJ2-7; unclear D gene. In germline, CDR1 is DFQATT, CDR2 SNEGSKA (reference sequence). This CDR3 comprises 10 residues. CDR3 in amino acids: CSAGFYEQYF. CDR3 in DNA: TGCAGCGCCGGGTTCTACGAGCAGTACTTC.

This rearrangement joins TRBV3-1 (or the pseudogene TRBV3-2) to TRBJ2-3; perhaps TRBD2 as D (7 bases). CDR3 length equals 16 residues. The ends were cut back, 4 bases at V and 8 bases at J, with 22 bases in the middle. Germline CDR1 LGHDT, CDR2 YNNKEL (reference sequence). The CDR3 here is CASSPRGGGPSATQYF. The DNA of the CDR3 is TGTGCCAGCAGCCCCCGGGGCGGGGGCCCTTCGGCTACGCAGTATTTT.

This chain connects TRBV28 to TRBJ1-1; 8 bases are shared with TRBD1. The CDR3 consists of 15 residues. J was trimmed by 3 bases and V by 8 bases; bases with no gene match: 11. Germline-derived CDR1 and CDR2 are MDHEN and SYDVKM. The CDR3 loop is CASGGNRGAYTEAFF. CDR3 bases: TGTGCCAGCGGGGGTAACAGGGGGGCGTACACTGAAGCTTTCTTT.

The chain carries TRBV5-1 and TRBJ1-2, with 7 bases aligning to TRBD1. Germline V gene data show CDR1 as SGHRS and CDR2 as YFSETQ. V trimming: 0 bases; J trimming: 4 bases; junction bases outside the gene matches: 3. This CDR3 comprises 14 residues. The DNA of the CDR3 is TGCGCCAGCAGCTTGGGGAACAGGGGCTATGGCTACACCTTC. Protein product: CASSLGNRGYGYTF.

This clone appeared a single time. The chain is built from TRBV7-9 and TRBJ2-7; TRBD1 might be the D (6 bases). There are 13 residues in the CDR3. V lost 7 bases to trimming and J lost 6 bases, with 16 bases between them. From germline, CDR1 is SEHNR and CDR2 FQNEAQ (reference sequence). The CDR3 sequence is CASTVIPGVEQYF. The CDR3 DNA reads as TGTGCCAGCACCGTCATCCCAGGGGTCGAGCAGTACTTC. Supplemented by reference TRBV7-9 and TRBJ2-7, the full variable domain reads DTGVSQNPRHKITKRGQNVTFRCDPISEHNRLYWYRQTLGQGPEFLTYFQNEAQLEKSRLLSDRFSAERPKGSFSTLEIQRTEQGDSAMYLCASTVIPGVEQYFGPGTRLTVT.

The genes are TRBV5-5 and TRBJ1-5; possible D gene TRBD1, 6 bases. The CDR3 runs to 18 residues. V shed 4 bases and J shed 6 bases, with 26 bases lying between them. The germline V gene encodes CDR1 SGHKS and CDR2 YYEKEE (reference sequence). CDR3 amino acids: CASSREGCDGGAGQPQHF. The DNA of the CDR3 is TGTGCCAGCAGCAGGGAGGGGTGCGATGGGGGGGCCGGTCAGCCCCAGCATTTT.

The chain is built from TRBV2 and TRBJ1-5; D gene uncertain. The CDR3 has 16 amino acids. Trimming cost V 6 bases and J 0 bases, with 15 bases left between them. Germline lookup yields CDR1 SNHLY and CDR2 FYNNEI. The CDR3 DNA follows: TGTGCCAGCAGCTCCCTCCGGGGTTTTAGCAATCAGCCCCAGCATTTT. Translation: CASSSLRGFSNQPQHF.